The rows below give T cell receptor beta chains drawn from one sample of a study of cytomegalovirus exposure and HLA in healthy donors. Some clones are missing from TCRdb's copy, which holds only in-frame ones; the method was immunoSEQ multiplex PCR. The sample gives under 200,000 clones, about four fifths of which show up once; 8.5% is in the top ten. Material for sequencing was PBMCs. The receptors derive from a male donor in good health and CMV-seropositive. Both conserved end residues are part of each CDR3. D genes are given only for firm matches. Size is omitted from some rows. Given values are once, few, many or a class for expanded clones.

V: TRBV7-9; size: many; D: .; J: TRBJ2-5; CDR3: CASSQPGLLETQYF; DNA: TGTGCCAGCAGCCAGCCAGGGTTGTTGGAGACCCAGTACTTC
V: TRBV6-1; size: .; D: TRBD1; J: TRBJ1-1; CDR3: CASRATDRGITEAFF; DNA: TGTGCCAGCAGAGCTACCGACAGGGGAATCACTGAAGCTTTCTTT
V: TRBV10-2; size: .; D: TRBD1; J: TRBJ1-5; CDR3: CASRRDRGPDQPQHF; DNA: TGCGCCAGCAGGAGGGACAGGGGGCCCGATCAGCCCCAGCATTTT
V: TRBV7-2; size: once; D: TRBD2; J: TRBJ2-7; CDR3: CASSLAPSGSYEQYF; DNA: TGTGCCAGCAGCTTAGCCCCTAGCGGGAGTTACGAGCAGTACTTC
V: TRBV4-1; size: many; D: .; J: TRBJ1-5; CDR3: CASGTHGGGANQPQHF; DNA: TGCGCCAGTGGAACCCATGGGGGGGGAGCCAATCAGCCCCAGCATTTT
V: TRBV6-5; size: .; D: TRBD2; J: TRBJ2-7; CDR3: CAGRKGAGESYEQYF; DNA: TGTGCCGGCCGCAAAGGGGCGGGAGAATCCTACGAGCAGTACTTC
V: TRBV7-8; size: .; D: .; J: TRBJ1-1; CDR3: CASSSRDTSNTEAFF; DNA: TGTGCCAGCAGCTCCCGGGACACCTCGAACACTGAAGCTTTCTTT
V: TRBV9; size: .; D: TRBD1; J: TRBJ2-1; CDR3: CASSVRDRAYNEQFF; DNA: TGTGCCAGCAGCGTACGAGACAGGGCCTACAATGAGCAGTTCTTC
V: TRBV5-4; size: .; D: .; J: TRBJ1-1; CDR3: CASSLGSGAMNTEAFF; DNA: TGTGCCAGCAGCTTGGGAAGTGGGGCCATGAACACTGAAGCTTTCTTT
V: TRBV10-2; size: once; D: TRBD2; J: TRBJ2-7; CDR3: CASSPGSGSVGEQYF; DNA: TGCGCCAGCAGCCCAGGGAGCGGGAGTGTCGGCGAGCAGTACTTC
V: TRBV2; size: .; D: TRBD2; J: TRBJ2-7; CDR3: CATTGGGTYEQYF; DNA: TGTGCCACCACGGGAGGCGGTACCTACGAGCAGTACTTC
V: TRBV28; size: .; D: TRBD2; J: TRBJ2-7; CDR3: CASSFPPGLAGLGEQYF; DNA: TGTGCCAGCAGTTTCCCCCCAGGACTAGCGGGGCTGGGGGAGCAGTACTTC